This record concerns one TCR beta chain sequence. This specimen comes from a study of blood T cell repertoires in COVID-19. Per the original data handling: Scientists estimated how many nucleated cells there were by amplifying reference gene primers. The method was immunoSEQ multiplex PCR; TCRdb's version includes in-frame clones alone and lacks a portion of them. Clone size and V and J calls were adopted from that table, with D and trimming inferred from the DNA. The sample gives around 95,000 clones, approximately 80% of which show up once; roughly 13% is in the top ten. The V gene's germline CDR1 is SGHDT and CDR2 YYEEEE. This CDR3 has 14 amino acids. Trimming left V 0 bases short and J 2 bases short, with 8 bases between.

Sequencing was performed on peripheral blood. The genes are TRBV5-6 and TRBJ1-2; no definite D call. The source of this sequence is a man aged 45-60 years with active or convalescent COVID-19. The DNA of the CDR3 is TGTGCCAGCAGCTTGGCCGGACTGAACTATGGCTACACCTTC. This gives the protein CASSLAGLNYGYTF.